The 31 T cell receptor beta chains presented below share a single source sample, sequenced in a study of shared clonotypes between healthy human individuals. The method was immunoSEQ multiplex PCR; TCRdb's version includes in-frame clones alone and lacks a portion of them. The table includes about 2.4 million clones, around nine tenths detected once. Source material: naive CD4+ T cells sorted from blood. Subset in this sample: CD45RA+ positively selected. The receptors originated from a man in his late teens or twenties in good health.

Note on this clone: This same CDR3 is encoded by further DNA sequences in the sample. This chain connects TRBV28 to TRBJ1-2; D is uncertain. Trimming shortened V by 3 bases and J by 8 bases, and 10 bases separated the two germline ends. CDR1 MDHEN and CDR2 SYDVKM come from the germline V gene. The CDR3 consists of 12 residues. The CDR3 DNA reads TGTGCCAGCAGTTTTGAGCCCCGGGGCTACACCTTC. This translates into CASSFEPRGYTF.

Regarding this clone: The sample has other DNA sequences that encode this CDR3 too. V and J are TRBV19 and TRBJ1-3; no definite D call. The CDR3 is made up of 14 amino acids. CDR1 and CDR2 (germline): LNHDA, SQIVND (reference sequence). V lost 0 bases, J lost 0 bases, and 3 bases lay in between. In DNA form, the CDR3 reads TGTGCCAGTAGTATAGACAGCTCTGGAAACACCATATATTTT. This encodes CASSIDSSGNTIYF.

Only a few counts were recorded for this clone. Other DNA sequences of this sample code for an identical CDR3. This CDR3 is CASSLARSSYNEQFF. The CDR3 DNA is TGCGCCAGCAGCTTGGCTAGGAGCTCCTACAATGAGCAGTTCTTC. This chain uses TRBV5-1 with TRBJ2-1; D remains unclear. Trimming shortened V by 0 bases and J by 0 bases, and 7 bases separated the two germline ends. Germline lookup yields CDR1 SGHRS and CDR2 YFSETQ. This CDR3 comprises 15 residues.

The rearrangement uses TRBV2 and TRBJ2-6, with 8 bases aligning to TRBD1. The CDR3 loop spans 15 amino acids. V shed 11 bases and J 0 bases; nucleotides not matched to a gene: 6. Germline lookup yields CDR1 SNHLY and CDR2 FYNNEI. The DNA of the CDR3 is TGTGCCGTCGGACAGGGCAGCTCTGGGGCCAACGTCCTGACTTTC. It specifies CAVGQGSSGANVLTF.

The chain employs TRBV6-5 and TRBJ1-2, with 10 positions matching TRBD1. The CDR3 is 15 amino acids. Trimming cost V 7 bases and J 4 bases; bases outside gene matches: 9. Germline V gives CDR1 MNHEY, CDR2 SVGAGI. CDR3 region: CASTPDRGGFYGYTF. The CDR3 nucleotides read TGTGCCAGCACCCCGGACAGGGGGGGCTTCTATGGCTACACCTTC.

This chain uses TRBV27 with TRBJ1-5; no firm D call. Trimming pared 2 bases from V and 5 bases from J, leaving 13 bases between. The V gene's germline CDR1 is MNHEY and CDR2 SMNVEV (reference sequence). The length of the CDR3 is 15 residues. The CDR3 bases are TGTGCCAGCAGTTTAAAGGGAGTGATGGATCAGCCCCAGCATTTT. This translates into CASSLKGVMDQPQHF.

The V call is TRBV28, the J call TRBJ2-6; TRBD1 might be the D (6 bases). This CDR3 has 16 residues. V shed 1 base and J shed 1 base, with 8 bases lying between them. CDR1 and CDR2 (germline): MDHEN, SYDVKM. This chain's CDR3 is CASSLYRDSGANVLTF. CDR3 sequence (DNA): TGTGCCAGCAGTTTATACAGGGATTCTGGGGCCAACGTCCTGACTTTC.

The gene calls are TRBV12-5 and TRBJ1-1; 11 nucleotides align to TRBD1. Germline V gives CDR1 LGHNT, CDR2 FRNRAP. Germline trimming cut 6 bases from V and 11 bases from J; bases unmatched to any gene: 11. This CDR3 contains 14 residues. The DNA of the CDR3 is TGTGCTAGTGGCCCTGGACAGGGGGCGCATAAGGCTTTCTTT. It codes for CASGPGQGAHKAFF. Full variable domain (outside the CDR3, taken from reference TRBV12-5 and TRBJ1-1): DARVTQTPRHKVTEMGQEVTMRCQPILGHNTVFWYRQTMMQGLELLAYFRNRAPLDDSGMPKDRFSAEMPDATLATLKIQPSEPRDSAVYFCASGPGQGAHKAFFGQGTRLTVV.

The chain's CDR3 is CASSFGGGASYEQYF. The CDR3 nucleotides are TGTGCCAGCAGTTTCGGCGGGGGGGCGTCCTACGAGCAGTACTTC. The chain recombines TRBV28 with TRBJ2-7; TRBD2 matches 9 bases. Germline CDR1 is MDHEN and CDR2 is SYDVKM. The CDR3 has 15 amino acids. The V segment lost 3 bases and the J segment 1 base; nucleotides outside the gene matches: 4.

The chain joins TRBV6-5 to TRBJ2-3; 14 nucleotides match TRBD2. Germline CDR1 and CDR2: MNHEY and SVGAGI. Losses at the gene ends were 4 bases for V and 6 bases for J; bases not matched to a gene: 3. The CDR3 has 15 residues. The CDR3 reads CASSLTSGGADTQYF. CDR3 sequence (DNA): TGTGCCAGCAGTTTGACTAGCGGGGGGGCGGATACGCAGTATTTT.

The V and J genes are TRBV7-9 and TRBJ2-2; TRBD1 aligns across 7 bases. The CDR3 extends over 16 amino acids. With V trimmed by 4 bases and J by 0 bases, 5 bases remained unmatched. The germline CDR1 and CDR2 sequences are SEHNR and FQNEAQ (reference sequence). In DNA, the CDR3 is TGTGCCAGCAGCTCCGGGACAGCCGCGAACACCGGGGAGCTGTTTTTT. Its protein product is CASSSGTAANTGELFF.

This clone has a single count. V usage is TRBV27 and J usage is TRBJ2-7; 7 bases line up with TRBD1. Trimming took 6 bases from V and 0 from J; bases not matched to a gene: 5. Germline CDR1 reads MNHEY; CDR2 reads SMNVEV (reference sequence). The CDR3 consists of 14 residues. CDR3: CASSHRGDSYEQYF. The CDR3 coding sequence is TGTGCCAGCAGCCACAGGGGAGACTCCTACGAGCAGTACTTC.

The CDR3 spells CASSLATDRPMQYF. Here the CDR3 DNA reads TGTGCCAGCAGCTTAGCCACGGACAGGCCTATGCAGTACTTC. This chain connects TRBV7-9 to TRBJ2-7; TRBD1 aligns across 7 bases. V shed 0 bases and J 9 bases; nucleotides not matched to a gene: 8. Germline loops: CDR1 SEHNR, CDR2 FQNEAQ (reference sequence). This CDR3 is built from 14 residues.

The rearrangement uses TRBV6-6 and TRBJ2-5; D might be TRBD1 (6 bases). The CDR3 loop spans 13 amino acids. The germline V and J ends were trimmed by 6 bases and 5 bases, with 13 bases remaining between them. Germline CDR1 MNHNY, CDR2 SVGAGI (reference sequence). CDR3: CASSPRGGETQYF. The CDR3 region has the DNA TGTGCCAGCAGCCCCAGGGGTGGGGAGACCCAGTACTTC.

CDR3 in amino acids: CASRGGRWRVEKNYGYTF. The CDR3 nucleotides read TGCGCCAGCAGGGGCGGTAGATGGAGGGTCGAGAAAAACTATGGCTACACCTTC. The chain uses TRBV5-1 and TRBJ1-2; no clear D. This CDR3 is built from 18 residues. Trimming left V 5 bases short and J 2 bases short, with 25 bases between. Germline CDR1 SGHRS, CDR2 YFSETQ.

The gene calls are TRBV25-1 and TRBJ2-5; 9 positions match TRBD2. Germline CDR1 and CDR2: MGHDK and SYGVNS. J gave up 8 bases and V 3 bases, and 16 bases lay outside the gene matches. The CDR3 totals 17 residues. The chain's CDR3 is CASSDVKVAGASGTQYF. CDR3 nucleotides: TGTGCCAGCAGTGACGTCAAGGTAGCGGGGGCCTCGGGAACCCAGTACTTC.

The genes are TRBV4-1 and TRBJ1-2, with 7 nucleotides matching TRBD1. The CDR3 loop spans 17 amino acids. The V gene end was trimmed by 1 base and the J gene end by 5 bases; junction bases not matched to a gene: 13. Germline V gene lookup returns CDR1 MGHRA and CDR2 YSYEKL. The CDR3 DNA is TGCGCCAGCAGCCAAGCCGATTTCCAGGGGGGAACTTATGGCTACACCTTC. This sequence encodes CASSQADFQGGTYGYTF.

This chain connects TRBV21-1 to TRBJ2-1; the D call of TRBD2 is as the table states it, not checked on the DNA. TRBV21-1 is given as a pseudogene. The CDR3 runs to 17 residues. As DNA, the CDR3 is TGTGCCAGCAGCCCCCCAGGGACTAGCGGTTTCTACAATGAGCAGTTCTTC. Amino acid sequence: CASSPPGTSGFYNEQFF.

The V and J genes are TRBV15 and TRBJ2-7, with D perhaps matching TRBD1 (6 bases). This CDR3 contains 14 residues. Trimming shortened V by 3 bases and J by 6 bases, and 15 bases separated the two germline ends. Germline loops: CDR1 LNHNV, CDR2 YYDKDF (reference sequence). CDR3 in amino acids: CATSSSPGAAEQYF. The CDR3 DNA reads as TGTGCCACCAGCAGTTCGCCAGGGGCGGCCGAGCAGTACTTC.

The chain recombines TRBV18 with TRBJ1-1; no definite D call. The ends were cut back, 7 bases at V and 1 base at J, with 10 bases in the middle. This CDR3 comprises 13 residues. Looked up from germline, CDR1 is KGHSH and CDR2 is LQKENI. Here the CDR3 reads CASLQSQNTEAFF. The CDR3 region has the DNA TGTGCCAGCTTGCAGAGTCAGAACACTGAAGCTTTCTTT.

The chain recombines TRBV19 with TRBJ2-7; D remains unclear. The CDR3 totals 16 residues. V lost 5 bases and J lost 0, with 17 bases in between. Germline CDR1 is LNHDA and CDR2 is SQIVND (reference sequence). The CDR3 loop is CASSPRLLKSSYEQYF. For the CDR3, the DNA is TGTGCCAGTAGTCCCCGACTCTTGAAGAGCTCCTACGAGCAGTACTTC.

The chain joins TRBV10-3 to TRBJ1-2, with D unclear. Germline assignment: CDR1 ENHRY and CDR2 SYGVKD. This CDR3 contains 16 residues. The V gene lost 0 bases and the J gene lost 3 bases, with 14 bases spanning the gap. CDR3 amino acids: CAISESRALLDYGYTF. CDR3 DNA: TGTGCCATCAGTGAGTCCCGGGCCCTACTCGACTATGGCTACACCTTC.

The chain couples TRBV5-1 to TRBJ2-3; unclear D gene. This CDR3 is 12 amino acids long. Per germline, CDR1 SGHRS and CDR2 YFSETQ. V was pared by 0 bases and J by 14 bases, with 13 bases between. For the CDR3, the DNA is TGCGCCAGCAGCTTGGAGGCAGGCATGTTGTATTTT. It is translated as CASSLEAGMLYF. The full variable domain, completed using reference TRBV5-1 and TRBJ2-3, is KAGVTQTPRYLIKTRGQQVTLSCSPISGHRSVSWYQQTPGQGLQFLFEYFSETQRNKGNFPGRFSGRQFSNSRSEMNVSTLELGDSALYLCASSLEAGMLYFGPGTRLTVL.

This chain joins TRBV7-2 and TRBJ2-1; 7 nucleotides align to TRBD2. Germline values: CDR1 SGHTA, CDR2 FQGNSA. The V and J ends lost 4 bases and 5 bases, in that order; junction bases with no gene match: 5. This CDR3 contains 14 residues. CDR3 region: CASSSAGVDNEQFF. The CDR3 region has the DNA TGTGCCAGCAGCTCCGCGGGAGTCGACAATGAGCAGTTCTTC.

The V and J genes are TRBV6-5 and TRBJ1-4; possibly TRBD1 for D (5 bases). The length of the CDR3 is 16 residues. The ends were cut back, 0 bases at V and 5 bases at J, with 13 bases in the middle. CDR1 MNHEY and CDR2 SVGAGI come from the germline V gene. CDR3 nucleotides: TGTGCCAGCAGTTACTCGACGGGGCAGCCGAATGAAAAACTGTTTTTT. This gives the protein CASSYSTGQPNEKLFF.

Of note for this clone: The same CDR3 is also encoded by other DNA sequences in this sample. The chain's CDR3 is CASSPTGGSGNTIYF. The CDR3 DNA is TGTGCCAGCAGCCCGACGGGAGGCTCTGGAAACACCATATATTTT. This sequence joins TRBV6-5 and TRBJ1-3; D gene uncertain. Germline assignment: CDR1 MNHEY and CDR2 SVGAGI. V was shortened by 6 bases and J by 0 bases, with 12 bases between the two germline ends. The CDR3 is 15 residues long.

With respect to this clone: This specimen includes other DNA sequences encoding the same CDR3. V gene TRBV10-3 combines with J gene TRBJ2-7; D remains ambiguous. V lost 3 bases to trimming and J lost 2 bases, with 8 bases between them. The germline V gene encodes CDR1 ENHRY and CDR2 SYGVKD. This CDR3 region has 13 residues. The CDR3 nucleotides are TGTGCCATCAGTGACGGAACCGCCTACGAGCAGTACTTC. It codes for CAISDGTAYEQYF.

The chain combines TRBV9 with TRBJ2-7; 7 bases line up with TRBD1. V lost 0 bases and J lost 1; bases outside the gene matches: 4. CDR3 length equals 15 residues. Germline V gives CDR1 SGDLS, CDR2 YYNGEE. CDR3 amino acids: CASSVDLGQSYEQYF. The CDR3 nucleotides read TGTGCCAGCAGCGTAGATTTGGGACAGTCCTACGAGCAGTACTTC.

V gene TRBV7-9 combines with J gene TRBJ1-3, with D possibly matching TRBD1 (5 bases). CDR1 is SEHNR and CDR2 is FQNEAQ in the germline V gene (reference sequence). V was clipped by 11 bases and J by 0 bases, with 17 bases between them. The CDR3 consists of 15 residues. CDR3 amino acids: CAGGVPGLSGNTIYF. CDR3 nucleotide sequence: TGTGCCGGTGGGGTCCCAGGGCTCTCTGGAAACACCATATATTTT.

The chain has TRBV4-1 and TRBJ1-4; D might be TRBD1 (5 bases). The CDR3 loop spans 14 amino acids. V lost 8 bases, J lost 8 bases, and 18 bases lay in between. Germline assignment: CDR1 MGHRA and CDR2 YSYEKL. CDR3 coding DNA: TGCGCCAGCCGACCACGGTCGGGGCTGGAAAAACTGTTTTTT. It specifies CASRPRSGLEKLFF.

The chain couples TRBV30 to TRBJ1-2; the D gene is possibly TRBD1 (6 bases). Germline V gene lookup returns CDR1 GTSNPN and CDR2 SVGIG (reference sequence). This CDR3 has 13 residues. The V end was cut by 4 bases, the J end by 8 bases, with 17 bases between. CDR3 nucleotide sequence: TGTGCCTGGACCAAGGGGGTTTCGGACGGCTACACCTTC. Its protein is CAWTKGVSDGYTF.